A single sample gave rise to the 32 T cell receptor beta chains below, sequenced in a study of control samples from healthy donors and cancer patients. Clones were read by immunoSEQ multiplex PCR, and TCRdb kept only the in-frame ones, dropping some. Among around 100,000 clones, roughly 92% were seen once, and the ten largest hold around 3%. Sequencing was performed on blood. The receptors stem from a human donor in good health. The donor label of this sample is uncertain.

Written as DNA, the CDR3 is TGCAGCGTTGAAGAACAGGGGGCGAGGTGGGAGCTGTTTTTT. Protein product: CSVEEQGARWELFF. V gene TRBV29-1 combines with J gene TRBJ2-2; TRBD1 matches at 9 bases. The germline V gene encodes CDR1 SQVTM and CDR2 ANQGSEA. V lost 0 bases to trimming and J lost 9 bases; unmatched junction nucleotides: 5. The CDR3 is 14 amino acids.

The CDR3 spells CASSKTSGGSEQYF. The CDR3 coding sequence is TGTGCCAGCAGCAAGACTAGCGGGGGATCCGAGCAGTACTTC. The chain couples TRBV6-5 to TRBJ2-7; 12 nucleotides align to TRBD2. After removal of 6 bases from V and 6 bases from J, the junction contained 6 bases not matched to a gene. The CDR3 loop spans 14 amino acids. The germline V gene has CDR1 MNHEY and CDR2 SVGAGI.

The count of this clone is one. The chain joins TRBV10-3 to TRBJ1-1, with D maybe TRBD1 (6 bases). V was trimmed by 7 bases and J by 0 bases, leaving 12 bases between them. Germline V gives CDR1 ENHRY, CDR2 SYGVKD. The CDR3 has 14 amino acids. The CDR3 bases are TGTGCCATCACCCCGACAGGTGTGAACACTGAAGCTTTCTTT. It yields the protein CAITPTGVNTEAFF.

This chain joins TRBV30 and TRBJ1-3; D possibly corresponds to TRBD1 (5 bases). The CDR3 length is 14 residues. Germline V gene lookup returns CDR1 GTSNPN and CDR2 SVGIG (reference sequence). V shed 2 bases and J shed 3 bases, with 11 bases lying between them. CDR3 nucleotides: TGTGCCTGGAGTTCCAGGGATAGTGGAAACACCATATATTTT. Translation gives CAWSSRDSGNTIYF.

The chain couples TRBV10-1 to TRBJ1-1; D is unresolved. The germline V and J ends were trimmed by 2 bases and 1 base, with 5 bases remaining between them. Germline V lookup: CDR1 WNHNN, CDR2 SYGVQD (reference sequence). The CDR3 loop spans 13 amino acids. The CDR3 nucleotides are TGCGCCAGCAGTGAGGTAGCGAACACTGAAGCTTTCTTT. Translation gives CASSEVANTEAFF.

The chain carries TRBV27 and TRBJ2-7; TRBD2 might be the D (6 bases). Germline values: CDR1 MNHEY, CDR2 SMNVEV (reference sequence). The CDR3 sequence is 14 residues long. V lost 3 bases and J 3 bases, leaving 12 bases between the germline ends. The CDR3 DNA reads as TGTGCCAGCAGTTTGCGGGGATTCCTCTACGAGCAGTACTTC. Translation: CASSLRGFLYEQYF.

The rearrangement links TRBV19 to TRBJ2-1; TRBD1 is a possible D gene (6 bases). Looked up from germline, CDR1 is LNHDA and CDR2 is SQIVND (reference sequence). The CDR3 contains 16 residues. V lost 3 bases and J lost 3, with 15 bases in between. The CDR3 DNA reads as TGTGCCAGTAGTATTCAGGGGACAACCATCTACAATGAGCAGTTCTTC. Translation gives CASSIQGTTIYNEQFF.

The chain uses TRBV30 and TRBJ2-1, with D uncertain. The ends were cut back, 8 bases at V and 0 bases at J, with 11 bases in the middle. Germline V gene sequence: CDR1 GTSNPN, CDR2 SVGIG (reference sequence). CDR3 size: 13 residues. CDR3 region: CAVSIFSYNEQFF. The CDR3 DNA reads TGTGCCGTATCCATTTTCTCCTACAATGAGCAGTTCTTC.

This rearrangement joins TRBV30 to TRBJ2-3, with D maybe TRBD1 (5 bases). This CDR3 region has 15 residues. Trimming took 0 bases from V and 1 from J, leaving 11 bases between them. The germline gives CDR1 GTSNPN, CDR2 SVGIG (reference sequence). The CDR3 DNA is TGTGCCTGGAGTGTCAGGGCAGGCCGCACAGATACGCAGTATTTT. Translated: CAWSVRAGRTDTQYF.

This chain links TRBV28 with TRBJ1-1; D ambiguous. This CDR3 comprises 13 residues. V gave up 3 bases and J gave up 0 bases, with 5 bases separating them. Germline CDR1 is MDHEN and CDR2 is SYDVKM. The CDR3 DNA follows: TGTGCCAGCAGTTTGAGAGTGAACACTGAAGCTTTCTTT. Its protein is CASSLRVNTEAFF.

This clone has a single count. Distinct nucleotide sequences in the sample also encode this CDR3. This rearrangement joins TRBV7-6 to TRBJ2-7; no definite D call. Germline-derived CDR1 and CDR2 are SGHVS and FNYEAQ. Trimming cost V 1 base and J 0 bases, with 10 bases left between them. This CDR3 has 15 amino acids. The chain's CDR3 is CASSLGQSSSYEQYF. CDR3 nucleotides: TGTGCCAGCAGCTTAGGGCAGTCGAGCTCCTACGAGCAGTACTTC.

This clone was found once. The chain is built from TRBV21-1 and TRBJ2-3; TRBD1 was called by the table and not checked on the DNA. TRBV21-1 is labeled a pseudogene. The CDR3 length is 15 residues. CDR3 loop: CASSRPGHRTDTQYF. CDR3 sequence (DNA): TGTGCCAGCAGCAGACCGGGACATCGCACAGATACGCAGTATTTT.

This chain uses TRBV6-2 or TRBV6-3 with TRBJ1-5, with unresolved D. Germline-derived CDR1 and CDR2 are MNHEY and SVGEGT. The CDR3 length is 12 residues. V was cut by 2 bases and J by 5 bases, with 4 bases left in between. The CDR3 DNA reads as TGTGCCAGCAGTTACCGATATCAGCCCCAGCATTTT. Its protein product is CASSYRYQPQHF.

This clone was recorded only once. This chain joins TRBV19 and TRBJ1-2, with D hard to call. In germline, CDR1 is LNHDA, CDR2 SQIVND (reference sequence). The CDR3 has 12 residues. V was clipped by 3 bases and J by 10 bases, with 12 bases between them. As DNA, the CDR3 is TGTGCCAGTAGTATGGGCAGCGTGGACTACACCTTC. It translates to CASSMGSVDYTF.

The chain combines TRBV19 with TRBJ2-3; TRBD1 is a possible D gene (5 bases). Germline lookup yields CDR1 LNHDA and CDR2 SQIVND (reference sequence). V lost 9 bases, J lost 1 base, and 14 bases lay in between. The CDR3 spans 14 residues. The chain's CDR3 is CASCSLQGTDTQYF. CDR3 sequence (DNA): TGTGCCAGCTGCTCCCTACAGGGCACAGATACGCAGTATTTT.

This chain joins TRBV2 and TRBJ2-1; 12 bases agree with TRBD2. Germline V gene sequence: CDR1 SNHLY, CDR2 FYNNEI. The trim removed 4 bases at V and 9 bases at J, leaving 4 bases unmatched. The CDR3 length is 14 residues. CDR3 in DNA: TGTGCCAGCAGTGGGGCTAGCGGGGGGGGTGAGCAGTTCTTC. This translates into CASSGASGGGEQFF.

CDR3 bases: TGTGCCAGCAGTTTATCCCGACTAGCGGGGGATTTTAATGAGCAGTTCTTC. Its protein is CASSLSRLAGDFNEQFF. This chain connects TRBV27 to TRBJ2-1; 12 bases are shared with TRBD2. The CDR3 loop spans 17 amino acids. Germline CDR1 reads MNHEY; CDR2 reads SMNVEV (reference sequence). The junction had 7 bases not matched to a gene; V was cut back by 0 bases and J by 7 bases.

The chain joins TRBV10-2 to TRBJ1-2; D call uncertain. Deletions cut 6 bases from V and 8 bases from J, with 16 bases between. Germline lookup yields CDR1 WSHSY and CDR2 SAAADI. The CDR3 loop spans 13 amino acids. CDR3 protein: CASSEDSYRGYTF. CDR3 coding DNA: TGCGCCAGCAGCGAAGACTCCTATAGGGGCTACACCTTC.

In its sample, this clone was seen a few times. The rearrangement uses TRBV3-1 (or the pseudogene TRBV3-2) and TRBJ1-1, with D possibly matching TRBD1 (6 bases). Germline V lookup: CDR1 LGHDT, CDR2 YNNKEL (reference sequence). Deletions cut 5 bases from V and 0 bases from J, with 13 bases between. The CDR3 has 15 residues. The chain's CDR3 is CASSARQVLNTEAFF. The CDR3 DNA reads TGTGCCAGCAGCGCCAGACAGGTATTGAACACTGAAGCTTTCTTT.

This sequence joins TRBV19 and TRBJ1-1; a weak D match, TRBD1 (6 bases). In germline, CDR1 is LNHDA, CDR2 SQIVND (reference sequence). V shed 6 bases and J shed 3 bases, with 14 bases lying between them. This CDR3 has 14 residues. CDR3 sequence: CASRPGGKDTEAFF. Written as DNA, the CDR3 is TGTGCCAGTAGACCCGGGGGCAAGGACACTGAAGCTTTCTTT.

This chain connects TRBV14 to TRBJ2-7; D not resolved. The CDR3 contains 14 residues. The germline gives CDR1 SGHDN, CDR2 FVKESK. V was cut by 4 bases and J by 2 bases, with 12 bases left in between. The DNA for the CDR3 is TGTGCCAGCAGCCCACCGGGCTCTGCCTACGAGCAGTACTTC. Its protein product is CASSPPGSAYEQYF.

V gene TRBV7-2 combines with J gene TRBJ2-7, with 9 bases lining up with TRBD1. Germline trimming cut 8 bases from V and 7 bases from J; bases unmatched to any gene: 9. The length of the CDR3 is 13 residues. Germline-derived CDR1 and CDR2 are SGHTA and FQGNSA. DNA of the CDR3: TGTGCCAGCTCGTGGGACAGGGTGAGAGAGCAGTACTTC. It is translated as CASSWDRVREQYF. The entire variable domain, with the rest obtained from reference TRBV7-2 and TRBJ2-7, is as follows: GAGVSQSPSNKVTEKGKDVELRCDPISGHTALYWYRQSLGQGLEFLIYFQGNSAPDKSGLPSDRFSAERTGGSVSTLTIQRTQQEDSAVYLCASSWDRVREQYFGPGTRLTVT.

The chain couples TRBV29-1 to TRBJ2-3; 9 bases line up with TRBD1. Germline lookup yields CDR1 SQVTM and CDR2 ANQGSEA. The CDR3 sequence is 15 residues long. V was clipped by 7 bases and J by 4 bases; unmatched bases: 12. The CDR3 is CSAKERGQGPDTQYF. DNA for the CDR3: TGCAGCGCAAAGGAGAGGGGACAGGGACCAGATACGCAGTATTTT.

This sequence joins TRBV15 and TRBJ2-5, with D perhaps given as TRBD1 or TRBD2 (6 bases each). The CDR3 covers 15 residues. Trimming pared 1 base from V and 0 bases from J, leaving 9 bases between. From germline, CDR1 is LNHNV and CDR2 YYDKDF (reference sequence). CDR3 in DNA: TGTGCCACCAGCAGAGGAGGGGGGAACCAAGAGACCCAGTACTTC. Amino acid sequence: CATSRGGGNQETQYF.

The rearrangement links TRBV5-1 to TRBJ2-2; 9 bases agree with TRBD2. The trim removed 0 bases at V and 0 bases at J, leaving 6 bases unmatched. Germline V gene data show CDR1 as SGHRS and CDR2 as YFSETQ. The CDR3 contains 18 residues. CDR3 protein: CASSLVLAGTANTGELFF. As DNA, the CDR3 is TGCGCCAGCAGCTTGGTGCTAGCGGGGACCGCGAACACCGGGGAGCTGTTTTTT.

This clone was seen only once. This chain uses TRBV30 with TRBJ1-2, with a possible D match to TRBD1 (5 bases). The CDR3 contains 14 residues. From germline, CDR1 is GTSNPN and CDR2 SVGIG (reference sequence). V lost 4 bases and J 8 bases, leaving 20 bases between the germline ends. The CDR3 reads CAWNPGDGGMGYTF. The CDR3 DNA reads TGTGCCTGGAATCCTGGTGATGGGGGAATGGGCTACACCTTC.

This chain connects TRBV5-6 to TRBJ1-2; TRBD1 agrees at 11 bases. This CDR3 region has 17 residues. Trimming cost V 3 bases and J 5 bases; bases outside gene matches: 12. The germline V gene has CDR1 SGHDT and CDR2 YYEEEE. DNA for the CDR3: TGTGCCAGCAGCTCGGGACAGGGGGTTGCCGCGGGATATGGCTACACCTTC. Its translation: CASSSGQGVAAGYGYTF.

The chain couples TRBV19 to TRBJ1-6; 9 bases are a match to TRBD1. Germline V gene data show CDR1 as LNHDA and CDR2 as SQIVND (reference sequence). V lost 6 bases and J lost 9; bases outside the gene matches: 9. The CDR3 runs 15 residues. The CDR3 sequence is CASRYDRTGVSPLHF. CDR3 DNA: TGTGCCAGTAGATACGACCGGACAGGGGTTTCACCCCTCCACTTT.

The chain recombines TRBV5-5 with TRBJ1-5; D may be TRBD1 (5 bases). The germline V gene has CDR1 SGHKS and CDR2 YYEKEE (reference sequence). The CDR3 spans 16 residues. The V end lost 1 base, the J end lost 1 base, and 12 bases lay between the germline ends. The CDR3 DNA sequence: TGTGCCAGCAGCTTGTCCCGGGGGAACAGCAATCAGCCCCAGCATTTT. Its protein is CASSLSRGNSNQPQHF.

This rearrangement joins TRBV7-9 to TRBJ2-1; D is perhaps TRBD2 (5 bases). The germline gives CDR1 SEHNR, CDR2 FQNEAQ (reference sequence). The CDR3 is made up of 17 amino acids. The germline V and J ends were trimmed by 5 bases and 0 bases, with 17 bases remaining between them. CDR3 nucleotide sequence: TGTGCCAGCAGCCCAACCGTCGTCGGGATCTCCTACAATGAGCAGTTCTTC. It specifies CASSPTVVGISYNEQFF.

The CDR3 sequence: CASSLTGTGVLTF. The CDR3 nucleotides read TGTGCCAGCAGCCTGACAGGGACGGGCGTCCTGACTTTC. This rearrangement joins TRBV6-5 to TRBJ2-6; TRBD1 matches 7 bases. Germline V lookup: CDR1 MNHEY, CDR2 SVGAGI. V lost 6 bases to trimming and J lost 12 bases; unmatched junction nucleotides: 8. This CDR3 has 13 residues.

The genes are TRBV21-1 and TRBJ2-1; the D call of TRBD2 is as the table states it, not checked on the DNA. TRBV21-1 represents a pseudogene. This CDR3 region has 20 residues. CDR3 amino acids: CASSKEFSGGGNPSYNEQFF. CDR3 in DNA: TGTGCCAGCAGCAAAGAATTTAGTGGCGGGGGAAACCCCTCCTACAATGAGCAGTTCTTC.